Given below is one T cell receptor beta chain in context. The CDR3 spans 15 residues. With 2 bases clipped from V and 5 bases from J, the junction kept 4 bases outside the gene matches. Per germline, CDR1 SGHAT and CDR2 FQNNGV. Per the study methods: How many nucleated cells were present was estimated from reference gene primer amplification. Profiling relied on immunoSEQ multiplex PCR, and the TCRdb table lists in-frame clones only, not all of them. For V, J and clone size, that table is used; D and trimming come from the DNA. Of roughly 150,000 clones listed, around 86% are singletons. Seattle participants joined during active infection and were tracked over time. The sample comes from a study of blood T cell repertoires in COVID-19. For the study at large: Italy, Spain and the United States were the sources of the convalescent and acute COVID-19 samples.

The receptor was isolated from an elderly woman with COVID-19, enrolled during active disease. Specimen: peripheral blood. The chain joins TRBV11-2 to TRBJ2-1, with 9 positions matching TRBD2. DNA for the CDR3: TGTGCCAGCAGCTTATTGACTAGCGGTAACAATGAGCAGTTCTTC. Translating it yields CASSLLTSGNNEQFF.